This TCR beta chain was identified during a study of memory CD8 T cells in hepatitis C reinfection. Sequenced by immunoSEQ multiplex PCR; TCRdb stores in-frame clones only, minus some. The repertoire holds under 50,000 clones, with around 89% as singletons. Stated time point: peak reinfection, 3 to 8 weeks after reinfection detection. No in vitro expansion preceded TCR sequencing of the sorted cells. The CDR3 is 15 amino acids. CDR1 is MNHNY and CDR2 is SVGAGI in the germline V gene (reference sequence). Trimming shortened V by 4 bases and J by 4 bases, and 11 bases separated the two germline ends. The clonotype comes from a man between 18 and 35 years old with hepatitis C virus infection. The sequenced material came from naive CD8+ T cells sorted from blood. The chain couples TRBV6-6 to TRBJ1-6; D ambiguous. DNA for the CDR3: TGTGCCAGCAGTTCTAGAGATCTTTATAATTCACCCCTCCACTTT. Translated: CASSSRDLYNSPLHF.